This T cell receptor (beta chain) was identified during a study of regulatory T cells in long-lasting Graves disease. Study outcomes and limitations: The number of shared public clonotypes was higher in persistent patients (approximately 2,500) than new patients (under 1,000). Persistent Graves' patients showed less TCR diversity than newly diagnosed ones. There was favoring of TRBV28, TRBJ1-2 and TRBJ2-5 in persistent disease.

As concerns this clonotype: Its matching antigen is unknown.

Library construction for TCR beta used iRepertoire HTBI primers and Arm-PCR of CDR3 regions. TCRdb re-analysed the multiplex PCR reads in MiXCR, keeping a single row per CDR3 protein. The sample contains under 400,000 distinct CDR3 sequences, around 15% of which appear only once. Time point specified: newly diagnosed GD, antithyroid drugs for less than 3 months. Extracted RNA from PBMCs served as the source of the TCR library. EDTA tubes collected nine milliliters of peripheral blood. Trimming removed 4 bases from V and 8 bases from J, with 10 bases in between. Germline values: CDR1 SGHRS, CDR2 YFSETQ. This CDR3 spans 12 amino acids. Another study also made use of these data, one on T cells in Graves' hyperthyroidism and ophthalmopathy.

The source was peripheral blood mononuclear cells (PBMCs), collected at new diagnosis, from a patient treated with antithyroid drugs. This sequence joins TRBV5-1 and TRBJ2-1, with a weak D call TRBD1 (6 bases). The TCR originated in a middle-aged man with Graves disease. The CDR3 loop is CASSIGQYEQFF. The CDR3 region has the DNA TGCGCCAGCAGCATCGGACAGTATGAGCAGTTCTTC.